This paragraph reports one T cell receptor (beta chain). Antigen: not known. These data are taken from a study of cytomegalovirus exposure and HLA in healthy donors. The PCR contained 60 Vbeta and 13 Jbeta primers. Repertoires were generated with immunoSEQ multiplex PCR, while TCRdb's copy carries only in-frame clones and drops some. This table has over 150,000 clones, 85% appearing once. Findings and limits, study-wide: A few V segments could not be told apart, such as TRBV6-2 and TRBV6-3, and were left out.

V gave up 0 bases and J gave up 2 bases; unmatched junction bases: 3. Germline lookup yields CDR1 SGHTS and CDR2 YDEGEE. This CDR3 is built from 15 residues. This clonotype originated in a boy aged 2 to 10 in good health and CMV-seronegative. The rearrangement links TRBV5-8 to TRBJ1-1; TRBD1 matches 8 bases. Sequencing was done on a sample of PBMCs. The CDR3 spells CASSLGQGANTEAFF. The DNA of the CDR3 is TGTGCCAGCAGCTTGGGTCAGGGGGCCAACACTGAAGCTTTCTTT.